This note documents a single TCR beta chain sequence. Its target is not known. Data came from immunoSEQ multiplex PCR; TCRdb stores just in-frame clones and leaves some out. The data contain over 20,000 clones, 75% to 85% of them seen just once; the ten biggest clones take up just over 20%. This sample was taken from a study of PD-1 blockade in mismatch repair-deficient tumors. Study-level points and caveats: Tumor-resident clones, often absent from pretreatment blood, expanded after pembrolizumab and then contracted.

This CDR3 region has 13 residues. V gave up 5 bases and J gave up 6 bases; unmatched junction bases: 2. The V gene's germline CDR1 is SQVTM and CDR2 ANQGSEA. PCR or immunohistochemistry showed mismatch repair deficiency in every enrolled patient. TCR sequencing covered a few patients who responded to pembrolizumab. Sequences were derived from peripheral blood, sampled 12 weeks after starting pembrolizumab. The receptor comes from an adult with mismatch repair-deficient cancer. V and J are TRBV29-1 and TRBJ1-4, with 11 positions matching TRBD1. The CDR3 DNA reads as TGCAGCGTTCGGACAGGGGGCGATGAAAAACTGTTTTTT. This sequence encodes CSVRTGGDEKLFF. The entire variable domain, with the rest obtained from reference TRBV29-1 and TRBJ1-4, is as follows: SAVISQKPSRDICQRGTSLTIQCQVDSQVTMMFWYRQQPGQSLTLIATANQGSEATYESGFVIDKFPISRPNLTFSTLTVSNMSPEDSSIYLCSVRTGGDEKLFFGSGTQLSVL.